The sequence of this T cell receptor (beta chain) was determined in a study of early T cells in non-severe SARS-CoV-2 infection. Across the study: RNA in bulk from unsorted whole blood was sequenced, and chains were unpaired.

Trimming cost V 6 bases and J 5 bases; bases outside gene matches: 13. This CDR3 is built from 15 residues. The germline gives CDR1 DFQATT, CDR2 SNEGSKA (reference sequence). Attachment of unique molecular identifiers to individual cDNA molecules was performed. TCRdb reprocessed the 5' RACE reads with MiXCR, giving one entry per CDR3 protein. The table has about 50,000 distinct CDR3 sequences, less than 10% seen once; the top ten hold 5.3%. Study-wide results and caveats: Anti-spike CD8 specificities were favored by VDJdb matching, whose results missed private and CD4 specificities.

A word on this clonotype: Antigen unknown.

Sequences were derived from whole blood, sampled at baseline. The clonotype originates from an adult who was a healthcare worker with PCR-confirmed SARS-CoV-2 infection or an uninfected control (not recorded which). The chain employs TRBV20-1 and TRBJ2-5, with 9 bases matching TRBD2. The chain's CDR3 is CSARGGSGRRETQYF. The CDR3, as DNA: TGCAGTGCCCGGGGGGGTAGCGGGAGACGGGAGACCCAGTACTTC.